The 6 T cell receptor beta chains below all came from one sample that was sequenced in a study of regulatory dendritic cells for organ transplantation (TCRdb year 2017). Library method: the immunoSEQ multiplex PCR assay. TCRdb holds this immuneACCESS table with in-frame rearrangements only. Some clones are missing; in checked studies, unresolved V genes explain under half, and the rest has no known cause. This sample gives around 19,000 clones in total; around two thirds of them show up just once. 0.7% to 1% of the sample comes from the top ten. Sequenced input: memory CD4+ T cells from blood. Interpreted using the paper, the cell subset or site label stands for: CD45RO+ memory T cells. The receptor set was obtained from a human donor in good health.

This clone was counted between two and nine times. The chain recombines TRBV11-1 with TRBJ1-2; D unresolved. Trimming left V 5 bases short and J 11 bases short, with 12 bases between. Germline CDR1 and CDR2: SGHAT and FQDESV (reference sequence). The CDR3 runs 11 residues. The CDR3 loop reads CASSTGVRYTF. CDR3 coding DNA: TGTGCCAGCAGCACCGGGGTTCGGTACACCTTC.

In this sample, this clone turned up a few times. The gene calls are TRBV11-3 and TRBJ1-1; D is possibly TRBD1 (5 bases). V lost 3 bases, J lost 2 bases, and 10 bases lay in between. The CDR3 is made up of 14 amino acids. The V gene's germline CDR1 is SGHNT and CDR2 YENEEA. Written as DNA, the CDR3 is TGTGCCAGCAGCTTGGGCAGGGTTAACACTGAAGCTTTCTTT. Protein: CASSLGRVNTEAFF. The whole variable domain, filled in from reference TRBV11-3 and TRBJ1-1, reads EAGVVQSPRYKIIEKKQPVAFWCNPISGHNTLYWYLQNLGQGPELLIRYENEEAVDDSQLPKDRFSAERLKGVDSTLKIQPAELGDSAVYLCASSLGRVNTEAFFGQGTRLTVV.

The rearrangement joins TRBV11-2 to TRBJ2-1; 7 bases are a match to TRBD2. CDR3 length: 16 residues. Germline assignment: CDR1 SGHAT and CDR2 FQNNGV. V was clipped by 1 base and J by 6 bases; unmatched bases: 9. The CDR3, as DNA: TGTGCCAGCAGCTTAGGGTCCGGACTAGGCGGCAATGAGCAGTTCTTC. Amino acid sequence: CASSLGSGLGGNEQFF. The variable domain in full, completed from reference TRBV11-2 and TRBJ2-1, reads EAGVAQSPRYKIIEKRQSVAFWCNPISGHATLYWYQQILGQGPKLLIQFQNNGVVDDSQLPKDRFSAERLKGVDSTLKIQPAKLEDSAVYLCASSLGSGLGGNEQFFGPGTRLTVL.

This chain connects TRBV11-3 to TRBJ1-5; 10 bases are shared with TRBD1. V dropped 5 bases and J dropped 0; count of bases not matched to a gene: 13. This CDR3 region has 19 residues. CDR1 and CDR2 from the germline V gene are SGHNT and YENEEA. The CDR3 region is CASSQGRDRGPYSNQPQHF. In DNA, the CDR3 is TGTGCCAGCAGCCAGGGCCGGGACAGGGGACCTTATAGCAATCAGCCCCAGCATTTT.

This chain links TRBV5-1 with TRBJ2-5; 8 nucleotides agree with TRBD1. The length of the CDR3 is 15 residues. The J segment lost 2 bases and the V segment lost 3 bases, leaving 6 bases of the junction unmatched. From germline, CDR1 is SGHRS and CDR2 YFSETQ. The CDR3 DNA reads TGCGCCAGCAGCTCCTATGGACAGGGACAAGAGACCCAGTACTTC. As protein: CASSSYGQGQETQYF.

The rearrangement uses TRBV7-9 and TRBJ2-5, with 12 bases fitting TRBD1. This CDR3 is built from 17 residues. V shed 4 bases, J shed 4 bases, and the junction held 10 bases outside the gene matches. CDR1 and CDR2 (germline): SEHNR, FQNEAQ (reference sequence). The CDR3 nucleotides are TGTGCCAGCAGCTCCGGGACAGGGGGCAGTCGGGCAGAGACCCAGTACTTC. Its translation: CASSSGTGGSRAETQYF.